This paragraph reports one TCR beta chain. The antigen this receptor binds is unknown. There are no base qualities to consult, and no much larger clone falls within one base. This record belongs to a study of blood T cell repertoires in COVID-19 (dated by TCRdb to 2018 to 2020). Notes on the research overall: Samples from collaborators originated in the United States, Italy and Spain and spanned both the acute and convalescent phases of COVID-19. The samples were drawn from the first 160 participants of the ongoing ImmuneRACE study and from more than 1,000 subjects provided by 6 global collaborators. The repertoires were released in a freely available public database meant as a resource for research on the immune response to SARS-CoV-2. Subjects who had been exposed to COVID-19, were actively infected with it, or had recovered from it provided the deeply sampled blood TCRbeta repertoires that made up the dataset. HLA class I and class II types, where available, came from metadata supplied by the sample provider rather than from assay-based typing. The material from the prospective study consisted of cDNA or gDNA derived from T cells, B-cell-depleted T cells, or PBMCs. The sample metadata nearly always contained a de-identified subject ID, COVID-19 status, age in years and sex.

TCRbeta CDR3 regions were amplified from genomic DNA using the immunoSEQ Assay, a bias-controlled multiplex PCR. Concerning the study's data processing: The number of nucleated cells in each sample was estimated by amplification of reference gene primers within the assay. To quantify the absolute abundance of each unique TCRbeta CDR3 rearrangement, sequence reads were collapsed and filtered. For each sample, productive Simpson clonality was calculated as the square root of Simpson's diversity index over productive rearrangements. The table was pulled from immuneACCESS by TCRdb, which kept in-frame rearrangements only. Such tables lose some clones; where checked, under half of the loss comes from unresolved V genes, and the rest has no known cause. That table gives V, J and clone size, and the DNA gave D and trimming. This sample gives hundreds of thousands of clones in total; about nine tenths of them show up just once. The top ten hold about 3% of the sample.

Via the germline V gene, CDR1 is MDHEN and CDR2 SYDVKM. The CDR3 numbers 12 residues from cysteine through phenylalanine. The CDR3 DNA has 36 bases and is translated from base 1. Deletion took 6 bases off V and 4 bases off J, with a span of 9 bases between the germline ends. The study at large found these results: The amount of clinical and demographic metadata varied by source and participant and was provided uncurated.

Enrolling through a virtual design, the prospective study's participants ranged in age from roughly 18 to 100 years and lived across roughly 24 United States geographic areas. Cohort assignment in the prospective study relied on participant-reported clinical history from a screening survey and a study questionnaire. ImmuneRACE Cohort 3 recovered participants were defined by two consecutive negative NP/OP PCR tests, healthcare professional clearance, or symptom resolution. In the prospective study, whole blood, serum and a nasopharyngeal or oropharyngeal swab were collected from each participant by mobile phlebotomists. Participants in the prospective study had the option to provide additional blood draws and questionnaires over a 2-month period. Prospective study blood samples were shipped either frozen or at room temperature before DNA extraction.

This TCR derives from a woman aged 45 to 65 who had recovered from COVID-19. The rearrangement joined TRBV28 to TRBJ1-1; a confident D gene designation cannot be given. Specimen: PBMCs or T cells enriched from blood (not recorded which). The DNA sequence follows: TGTGCCAGCAGACCTCACGGCACTGAAGCTTTCTTT. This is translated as CASRPHGTEAFF.